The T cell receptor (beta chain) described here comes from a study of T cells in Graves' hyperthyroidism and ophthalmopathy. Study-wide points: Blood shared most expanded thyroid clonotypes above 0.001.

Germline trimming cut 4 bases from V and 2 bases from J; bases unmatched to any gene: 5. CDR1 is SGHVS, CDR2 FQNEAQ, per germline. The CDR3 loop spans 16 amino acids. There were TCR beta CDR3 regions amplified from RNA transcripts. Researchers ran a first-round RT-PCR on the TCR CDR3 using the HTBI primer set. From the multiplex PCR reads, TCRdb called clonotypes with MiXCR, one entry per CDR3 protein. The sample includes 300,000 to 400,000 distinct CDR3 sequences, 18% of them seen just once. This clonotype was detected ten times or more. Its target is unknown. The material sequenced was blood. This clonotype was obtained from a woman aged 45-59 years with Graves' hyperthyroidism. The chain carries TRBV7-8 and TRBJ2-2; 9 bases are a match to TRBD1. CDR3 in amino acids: CASSYRDRVNTGELFF. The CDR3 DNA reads TGTGCCAGCAGCTACCGGGACAGGGTAAACACCGGGGAGCTGTTTTTT.